The 27 T cell receptor beta chains given below trace back to one sample, sequenced in a study of CD8+ T cells in alopecia areata. cDNA serving as the sequencing template came from extracted, reverse transcribed RNA. The table came from immunoSEQ multiplex PCR; TCRdb's copy has only in-frame clones and leaves some out. The table has roughly 100,000 clones, 80% to 90% seen once. Treatment denoted: oral pan-JAK inhibitor, 5-10 mg twice daily. The sequences come from CD8+ T cells sorted from blood, collected at approximately week 31, from a patient treated with tofacitinib. These receptors were obtained from a human donor with alopecia areata.

The chain joins TRBV19 to TRBJ2-3; 7 bases are shared with TRBD1. Trimming at V came to 3 bases and at J to 1 base, leaving 4 bases not matched to a gene. Per germline, CDR1 LNHDA and CDR2 SQIVND (reference sequence). There are 15 residues in the CDR3. In nucleotides, the CDR3 is TGTGCCAGTAGTATCACAGGGGAAGGCACAGATACGCAGTATTTT. It codes for CASSITGEGTDTQYF.

CDR3 loop: CASSVTLAVYNEQFF. The CDR3 DNA follows: TGTGCCAGCAGCGTAACTCTAGCGGTGTACAATGAGCAGTTCTTC. This sequence joins TRBV9 and TRBJ2-1, with 7 bases matching TRBD2. The length of the CDR3 is 15 residues. Germline CDR1 and CDR2: SGDLS and YYNGEE. The J segment lost 4 bases and the V segment lost 1 base, leaving 5 bases of the junction unmatched.

This clone is categorized as medium-sized. V is TRBV29-1 and J is TRBJ2-1; 8 bases map to TRBD2. Germline trimming cut 6 bases from V and 9 bases from J; bases unmatched to any gene: 10. The CDR3 length is 13 residues. The germline V gene encodes CDR1 SQVTM and CDR2 ANQGSEA. CDR3 DNA sequence: TGCAGCGTGCGTACGGGACTAGTTATTGAGCAGTTCTTC. It yields the protein CSVRTGLVIEQFF.

This chain uses TRBV5-4 with TRBJ2-3; 14 bases match TRBD2. V gave up 4 bases and J gave up 3 bases; unmatched junction bases: 7. The germline V gene encodes CDR1 SGHNT and CDR2 YYREEE (reference sequence). The CDR3 extends over 17 amino acids. CDR3 amino acids: CASSDGTSGSLTDTQYF. In DNA, the CDR3 is TGTGCCAGCAGCGACGGGACTAGCGGGAGCCTAACAGATACGCAGTATTTT.

This sequence joins TRBV14 and TRBJ2-7; no definite D call. Trimming took 0 bases from V and 3 from J, leaving 12 bases between them. Germline loops: CDR1 SGHDN, CDR2 FVKESK. The CDR3 is made up of 15 amino acids. The chain's CDR3 is CASSQDGGVGYEQYF. In DNA form, the CDR3 reads TGTGCCAGCAGCCAAGATGGTGGGGTCGGCTACGAGCAGTACTTC.

A remark on this clone: Relative to the germline gene, one junction end is altered; a read error may explain this. The chain uses TRBV29-1 and TRBJ2-5; 11 bases line up with TRBD1. The CDR3 totals 16 residues. The germline gives CDR1 SQVTM, CDR2 ANQGSEA. CDR3 in DNA: TGCAGCGTAGAAGGGGGACAGGGGGAAACCCGAGAGACCCAGTACTTC. Its translation is CSVEGGQGETRETQYF.

This chain uses TRBV4-1 with TRBJ2-3; 12 nucleotides align to TRBD2. In germline, CDR1 is MGHRA, CDR2 YSYEKL. Trimming took 0 bases from V and 2 from J; bases not matched to a gene: 3. This CDR3 has 17 amino acids. In nucleotides, the CDR3 is TGCGCCAGCAGCCAAGAAGGACTAGCGGGGTTCACAGATACGCAGTATTTT. Translating gives CASSQEGLAGFTDTQYF.

The gene calls are TRBV10-2 and TRBJ2-1; no reliable D call. The length of the CDR3 is 14 residues. Trimming left V 2 bases short and J 6 bases short, with 11 bases between. Germline CDR1 is WSHSY and CDR2 is SAAADI. CDR3 bases: TGCGCCAGCAGTGAGCGGCCAGGACCCAATGAGCAGTTCTTC. Protein product: CASSERPGPNEQFF.

This clone occurred a few times. The chain links TRBV9 to TRBJ2-1, with TRBD2 as a possible D gene (5 bases). This CDR3 region has 13 residues. Trimming stripped 3 bases from V and 9 bases from J, with 13 bases between. Germline V gene sequence: CDR1 SGDLS, CDR2 YYNGEE. The CDR3 loop reads CASSATSDFEQFF. CDR3 DNA: TGTGCCAGCAGCGCAACCTCGGACTTTGAGCAGTTCTTC.

V is TRBV19 and J is TRBJ2-3; D may correspond to TRBD1 or TRBD2 (5 bases each). Per the germline V gene, CDR1 is LNHDA and CDR2 is SQIVND (reference sequence). Deletions cut 7 bases from V and 2 bases from J, with 10 bases between. The CDR3 extends over 13 amino acids. In nucleotides, the CDR3 is TGTGCCAGTACGGCAGGGACCACAGATACGCAGTATTTT. It codes for CASTAGTTDTQYF.

V is TRBV29-1 and J is TRBJ1-2, with a possible D match to TRBD1 (5 bases). Trimming removed 0 bases from V and 5 bases from J, with 25 bases in between. The CDR3 runs to 18 residues. Germline CDR1 is SQVTM and CDR2 is ANQGSEA. CDR3 nucleotide sequence: TGCAGCGTTGAAGAGCTTCGACTCGGGACCCTGACCGATTATGGCTACACCTTC. Its translation: CSVEELRLGTLTDYGYTF.

The chain is built from TRBV13 and TRBJ2-7, with D possibly being TRBD1 (6 bases). CDR3 length: 12 residues. CDR1 and CDR2 from the germline V gene are PRHDT and FYEKMQ (reference sequence). V lost 3 bases and J 5 bases, leaving 8 bases between the germline ends. This chain's CDR3 is CASSLGHHEQYF. DNA of the CDR3: TGTGCCAGCAGCTTGGGACATCACGAGCAGTACTTC.

The CDR3 protein is CASTDSSDTQYF. CDR3 bases: TGTGCCAGCACGGACTCTTCAGATACGCAGTATTTT. V gene TRBV14 combines with J gene TRBJ2-3; D might be TRBD2 (5 bases). Trimming took 7 bases from V and 4 from J, leaving 9 bases between them. Germline V gene sequence: CDR1 SGHDN, CDR2 FVKESK. This CDR3 comprises 12 residues.

The V gene is TRBV29-1, the J gene TRBJ1-6, with D hard to call. V lost 8 bases and J 13 bases, leaving 6 bases between the germline ends. CDR3 size: 8 residues. Germline CDR1 reads SQVTM; CDR2 reads ANQGSEA. The CDR3 spells CSPDPLHF. The CDR3 nucleotides are TGCAGCCCGGACCCCCTCCACTTT.

This chain links TRBV30 with TRBJ2-7; D is perhaps TRBD2 (6 bases). Germline V gene data show CDR1 as GTSNPN and CDR2 as SVGIG (reference sequence). The germline V and J ends were trimmed by 4 bases and 2 bases, with 18 bases remaining between them. This CDR3 has 15 residues. CDR3 sequence (DNA): TGTGCCTGGATGGCCGCAGGGAGGATAACCTACGAGCAGTACTTC. As protein: CAWMAAGRITYEQYF.

This chain's CDR3 is CAISGPGLAGSATDTQYF. DNA for the CDR3: TGTGCCATCAGTGGACCGGGACTAGCGGGTTCCGCCACAGATACGCAGTATTTT. This chain joins TRBV10-3 and TRBJ2-3; 12 bases map to TRBD2. The CDR3 contains 18 residues. CDR1 and CDR2 from the germline V gene are ENHRY and SYGVKD. The V and J ends lost 4 bases and 2 bases, in that order; junction bases with no gene match: 10.

The rearrangement joins TRBV12-5 to TRBJ1-1, with TRBD1 matching 10 bases. The V gene's germline CDR1 is LGHNT and CDR2 FRNRAP. The length of the CDR3 is 13 residues. V lost 7 bases, J lost 5 bases, and 4 bases stayed unmatched. CDR3 sequence: CASALGQGTEAFF. Written as DNA, the CDR3 is TGTGCTAGTGCCCTGGGACAGGGGACTGAAGCTTTCTTT.

This CDR3 is CASSPDRAYEQYF. The CDR3 region has the DNA TGTGCCAGCAGCCCCGACAGGGCATACGAGCAGTACTTC. The V call is TRBV7-9, the J call TRBJ2-7; 7 bases agree with TRBD1. Trimming removed 5 bases from V and 4 bases from J; junction bases left unmatched: 5. The CDR3 consists of 13 residues. Germline lookup yields CDR1 SEHNR and CDR2 FQNEAQ (reference sequence).

The J gene is TRBJ2-7, the V gene TRBV23-1, with TRBD2 as a possible D gene (5 bases). TRBV23-1 falls under the ORF class, with uncertain function. CDR3 size: 14 residues. V dropped 8 bases and J dropped 7 bases, with 21 bases sitting between them. CDR3 loop: CASLLVGELGEQYF. The CDR3 coding sequence is TGCGCCAGCTTGCTGGTGGGAGAATTGGGAGAGCAGTACTTC.

The count of this clone is one. V usage is TRBV13 and J usage is TRBJ1-5; no clear D gene. Trimming took 5 bases from V and 7 from J, leaving 18 bases between them. This CDR3 region has 15 residues. Germline values: CDR1 PRHDT, CDR2 FYEKMQ (reference sequence). This chain's CDR3 is CASSTGSPGSQPQHF. CDR3 bases: TGTGCCAGCAGCACTGGGTCCCCGGGGAGCCAGCCCCAGCATTTT.

V gene TRBV6-5 combines with J gene TRBJ2-5, with a tentative D call TRBD2 (5 bases). The V gene lost 2 bases and the J gene lost 0 bases, with 10 bases spanning the gap. The germline V gene has CDR1 MNHEY and CDR2 SVGAGI. The CDR3 runs 15 residues. CDR3 loop: CASSYVSGDQETQYF. The CDR3, as DNA: TGTGCCAGCAGTTACGTTTCCGGGGACCAAGAGACCCAGTACTTC.

The chain joins TRBV10-1 to TRBJ1-1, with D uncertain. CDR3 size: 14 residues. V was trimmed by 0 bases and J by 6 bases, leaving 11 bases between them. Germline lookup yields CDR1 WNHNN and CDR2 SYGVQD (reference sequence). The chain's CDR3 is CASSESPFSPEAFF. DNA of the CDR3: TGCGCCAGCAGTGAGTCCCCTTTTTCTCCTGAAGCTTTCTTT.

The chain carries TRBV14 and TRBJ1-4; 7 nucleotides agree with TRBD1. J lost 8 bases, V lost 4 bases, and 7 bases had no gene match. CDR3 length: 14 residues. The germline gives CDR1 SGHDN, CDR2 FVKESK. Here the CDR3 DNA reads TGTGCCAGCAGCCCGGACAGGTCGAGCGAAAAACTGTTTTTT. It encodes CASSPDRSSEKLFF.

The chain recombines TRBV27 with TRBJ1-5; 8 positions agree with TRBD1. Germline V gives CDR1 MNHEY, CDR2 SMNVEV (reference sequence). This CDR3 contains 15 residues. Germline trimming cut 4 bases from V and 4 bases from J; bases unmatched to any gene: 6. As DNA, the CDR3 is TGTGCCAGCAGTTCTCTCTGGACAGGGAATCAGCCCCAGCATTTT. Its protein is CASSSLWTGNQPQHF.

In nucleotides, the CDR3 is TGTGCCAGCAGTTACTCGGAGGGGGGTCAAGAGACCCAGTACTTC. Translation gives CASSYSEGGQETQYF. V usage is TRBV6-6 and J usage is TRBJ2-5; possibly TRBD1 or TRBD2 for D (6 bases each). V dropped 0 bases and J dropped 2 bases, with 10 bases sitting between them. The length of the CDR3 is 15 residues. Per the germline V gene, CDR1 is MNHNY and CDR2 is SVGAGI (reference sequence).

The V gene is TRBV28, the J gene TRBJ2-7; D possibly corresponds to TRBD1 (5 bases). V shed 6 bases and J shed 2 bases, with 11 bases lying between them. This CDR3 comprises 13 residues. Germline values: CDR1 MDHEN, CDR2 SYDVKM. The CDR3 DNA reads as TGTGCCAGCAGGTCGGACACCGCCTACGAGCAGTACTTC. Translated, it gives CASRSDTAYEQYF.

This clone was seen only once. J is TRBJ1-5 and V is TRBV19; D remains ambiguous. Germline CDR1 LNHDA, CDR2 SQIVND (reference sequence). Trimming took 3 bases from V and 5 from J, leaving 14 bases between them. The CDR3 has 15 amino acids. This chain's CDR3 is CASSIAGDSYQPQHF. CDR3 nucleotide sequence: TGTGCCAGTAGTATCGCCGGGGATTCGTATCAGCCCCAGCATTTT.